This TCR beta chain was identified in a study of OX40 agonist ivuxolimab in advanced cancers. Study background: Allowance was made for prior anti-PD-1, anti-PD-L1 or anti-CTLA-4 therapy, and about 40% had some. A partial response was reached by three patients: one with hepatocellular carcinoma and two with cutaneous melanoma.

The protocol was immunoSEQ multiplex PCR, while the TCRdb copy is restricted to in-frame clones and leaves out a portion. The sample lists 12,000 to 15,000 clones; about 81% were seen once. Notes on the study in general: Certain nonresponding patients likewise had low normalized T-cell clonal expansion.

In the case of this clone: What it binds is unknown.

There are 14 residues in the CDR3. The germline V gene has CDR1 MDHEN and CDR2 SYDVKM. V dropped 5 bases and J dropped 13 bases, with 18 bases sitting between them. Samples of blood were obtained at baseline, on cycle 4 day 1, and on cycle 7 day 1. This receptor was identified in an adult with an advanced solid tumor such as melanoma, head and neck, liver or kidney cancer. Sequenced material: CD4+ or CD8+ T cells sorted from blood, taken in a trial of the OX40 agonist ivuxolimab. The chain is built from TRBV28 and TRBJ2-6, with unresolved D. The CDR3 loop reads CASSQVQDLRVLTF. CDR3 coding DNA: TGTGCCAGCAGTCAGGTCCAGGACCTAAGGGTCCTGACTTTC.